This T cell receptor beta chain appears in the sequencing data of a study of T cells after yellow fever vaccination. Study-wide findings and caveats: Subsequent to the booster, the majority of primary-vaccination clones reappeared (around 96% CD4, about 90% CD8). Shared CD4/CD8 clonotypes were a small share, likely from convergent recombination.

Template switching by 5'RACE produced TCR cDNA, adding a universal primer site and UMIs. MiXCR, applied by TCRdb to the 5' RACE reads, yields one record per CDR3 protein. Of under 500,000 distinct CDR3 sequences in the sample, around 20% were seen once. Many counts were recorded for this clonotype. Antigen specificity is unknown. The clonotype originates from a man aged 18 to 29 who received the YFV17D yellow fever vaccine. The sequencing here drew on PBMCs, taken before the yellow fever booster vaccination.

The chain's CDR3 is CASSYSETDTDTQYF. The CDR3 bases are TGTGCCAGCAGTTACTCCGAGACCGACACAGATACGCAGTATTTT. The V and J genes are TRBV6-2 or TRBV6-3 and TRBJ2-3; D gene uncertain. V lost 0 bases, J lost 2 bases, and 9 bases lay in between. Germline V CDR1 and CDR2: MNHEY, SVGEGT. This CDR3 comprises 15 residues.